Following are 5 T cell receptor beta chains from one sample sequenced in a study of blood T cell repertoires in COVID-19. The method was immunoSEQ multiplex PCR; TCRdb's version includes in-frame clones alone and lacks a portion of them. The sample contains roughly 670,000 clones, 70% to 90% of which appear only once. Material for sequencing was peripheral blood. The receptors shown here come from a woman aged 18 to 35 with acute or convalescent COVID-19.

The CDR3 DNA reads as TGTGCCTGGAGCCCTTGGGGGGGCGCAGCTGAAAAACTGTTTTTT. Translated, it gives CAWSPWGGAAEKLFF. This chain uses TRBV30 with TRBJ1-4; D possibly corresponds to TRBD1 (6 bases). Germline V gene data show CDR1 as GTSNPN and CDR2 as SVGIG (reference sequence). V was pared by 3 bases and J by 7 bases, with 18 bases between. The CDR3 spans 15 residues.

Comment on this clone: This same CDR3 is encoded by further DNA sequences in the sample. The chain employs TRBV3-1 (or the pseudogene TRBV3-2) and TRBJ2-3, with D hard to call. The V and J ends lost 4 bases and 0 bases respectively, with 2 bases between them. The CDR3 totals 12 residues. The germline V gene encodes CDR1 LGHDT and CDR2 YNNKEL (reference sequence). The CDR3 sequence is CASSPSTDTQYF. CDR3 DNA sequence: TGTGCCAGCAGCCCTAGCACAGATACGCAGTATTTT.

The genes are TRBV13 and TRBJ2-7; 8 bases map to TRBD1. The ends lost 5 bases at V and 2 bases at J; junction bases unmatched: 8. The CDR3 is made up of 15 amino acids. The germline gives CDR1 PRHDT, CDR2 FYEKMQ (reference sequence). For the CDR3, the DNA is TGTGCCAGCAGCATCCGGACAGGGATGACCTACGAGCAGTACTTC. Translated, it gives CASSIRTGMTYEQYF. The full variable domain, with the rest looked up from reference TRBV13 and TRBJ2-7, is AAGVIQSPRHLIKEKRETATLKCYPIPRHDTVYWYQQGPGQDPQFLISFYEKMQSDKGSIPDRFSAQQFSDYHSELNMSSLELGDSALYFCASSIRTGMTYEQYFGPGTRLTVT.

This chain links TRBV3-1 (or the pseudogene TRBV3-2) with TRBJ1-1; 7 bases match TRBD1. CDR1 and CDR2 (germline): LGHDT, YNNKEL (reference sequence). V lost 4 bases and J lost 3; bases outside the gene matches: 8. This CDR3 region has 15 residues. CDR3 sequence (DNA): TGTGCCAGCAGCCTGACGTCAGGGGGGCACACTGAAGCTTTCTTT. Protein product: CASSLTSGGHTEAFF.

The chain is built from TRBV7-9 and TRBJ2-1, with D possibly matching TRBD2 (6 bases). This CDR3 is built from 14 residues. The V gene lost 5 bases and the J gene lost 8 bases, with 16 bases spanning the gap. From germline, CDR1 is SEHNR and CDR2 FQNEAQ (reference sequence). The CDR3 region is CASSPRGGEDEQFF. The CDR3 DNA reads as TGTGCCAGCAGCCCACGCGGAGGGGAGGATGAGCAGTTCTTC.